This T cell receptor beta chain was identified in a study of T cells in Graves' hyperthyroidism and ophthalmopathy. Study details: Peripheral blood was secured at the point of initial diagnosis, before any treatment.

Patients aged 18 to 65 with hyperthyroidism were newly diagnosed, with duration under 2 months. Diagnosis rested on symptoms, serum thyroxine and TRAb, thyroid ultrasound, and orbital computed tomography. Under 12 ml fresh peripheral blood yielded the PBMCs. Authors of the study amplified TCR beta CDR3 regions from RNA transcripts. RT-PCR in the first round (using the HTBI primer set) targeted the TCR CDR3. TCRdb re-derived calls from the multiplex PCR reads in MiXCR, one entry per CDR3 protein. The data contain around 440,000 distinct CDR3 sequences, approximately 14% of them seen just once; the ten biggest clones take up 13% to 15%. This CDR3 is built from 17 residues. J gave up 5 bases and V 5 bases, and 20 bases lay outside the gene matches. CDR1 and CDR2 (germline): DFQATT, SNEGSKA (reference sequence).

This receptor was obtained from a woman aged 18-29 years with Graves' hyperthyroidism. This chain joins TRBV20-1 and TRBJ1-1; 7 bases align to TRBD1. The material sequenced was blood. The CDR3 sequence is CSAARGMKGGANTEAFF. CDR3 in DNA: TGCAGTGCTGCCCGAGGAATGAAAGGGGGCGCGAATACTGAAGCTTTCTTT.